This T cell receptor (beta chain) stems from a study of blood T cell repertoires in COVID-19. Study background: In each case, the material was cDNA or gDNA derived from T cells, B-cell-depleted T cells, or PBMCs.

Some clones are missing from TCRdb's copy, which holds only in-frame ones; the method was immunoSEQ multiplex PCR. The sample holds approximately 170,000 clones, 75% to 90% seen once. From germline, CDR1 is SEHNR and CDR2 FQNEAQ (reference sequence). This CDR3 is 13 amino acids long. V was clipped by 1 base and J by 6 bases; unmatched bases: 0. Recruitment covered under 25 US areas and drew participants whose ages spanned about 18 to 95 years. Participants' reported clinical history set cohort assignment. The gene calls are TRBV7-9 and TRBJ1-5; 7 nucleotides line up with TRBD1. The source is a woman in her forties or fifties who had recovered from COVID-19. The sequencing sample was made of PBMCs or T cells enriched from blood (not recorded which). The CDR3 loop reads CASSLEGAQPQHF. The CDR3 DNA is TGTGCCAGCAGCTTAGAGGGGGCTCAGCCCCAGCATTTT.